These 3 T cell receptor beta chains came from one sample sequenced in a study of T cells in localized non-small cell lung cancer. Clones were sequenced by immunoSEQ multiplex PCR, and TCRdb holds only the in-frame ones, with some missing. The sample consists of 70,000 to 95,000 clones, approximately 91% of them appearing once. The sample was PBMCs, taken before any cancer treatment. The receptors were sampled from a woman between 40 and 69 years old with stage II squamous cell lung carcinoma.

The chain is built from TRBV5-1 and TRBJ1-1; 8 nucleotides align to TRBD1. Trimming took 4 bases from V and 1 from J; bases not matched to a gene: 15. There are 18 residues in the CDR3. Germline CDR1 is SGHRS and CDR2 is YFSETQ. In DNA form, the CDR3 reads TGCGCCAGCAGCGCCCCCCTTAGGACAGGGAGTAAGAACACTGAAGCTTTCTTT. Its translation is CASSAPLRTGSKNTEAFF.

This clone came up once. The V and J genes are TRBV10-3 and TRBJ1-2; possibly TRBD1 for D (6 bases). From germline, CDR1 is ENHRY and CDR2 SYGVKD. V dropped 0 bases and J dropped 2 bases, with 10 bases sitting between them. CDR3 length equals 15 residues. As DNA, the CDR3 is TGTGCCATCAGTGAGTCGGGGGGGCTAAACTATGGCTACACCTTC. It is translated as CAISESGGLNYGYTF.

CDR3 in DNA: TGCGCCAGCAGCTTCCCAGGGGGCGCCGGTGAAGCTTTCTTT. Encoded protein: CASSFPGGAGEAFF. The chain uses TRBV5-1 and TRBJ1-1; 8 bases are a match to TRBD1. This CDR3 spans 14 amino acids. Per the germline V gene, CDR1 is SGHRS and CDR2 is YFSETQ. J was trimmed by 7 bases and V by 2 bases; bases with no gene match: 7.